This entry concerns a single T cell receptor beta chain. In its sample, this clonotype was seen a few times. This receptor's antigen is unknown. Base qualities are not at hand, and no much larger clone is one base apart. The library was made by 5' RACE. TCRdb records Illumina HiSeq 2500 as the sequencer. A second 7 to 11 cycle PCR used a sample-barcoded 5' primer and a J-beta primer mix. A unique molecular identifier was introduced onto each TCR beta cDNA molecule by a template-switch 5' adaptor carrying 12 random nucleotides. Each sample yielded at least 3 million CDR3-containing paired-end reads. All of the RNA was converted into first-strand cDNA using the Mint cDNA synthesis kit, with a TRBC-specific oligonucleotide serving as the primer. After uracil-DNA glycosylase treatment, a first 18-cycle PCR used universal primers M1SS and BC2_uni_R on all cDNA. The original methods were these. Each sample was normalized by randomly selecting 1 million high-quality reads, each carrying a distinct molecular identifier. Instead of being binned into consensus sequences, reads with shared molecular identifiers were discarded. MiTCR, set to a Q25 quality threshold and the strictest error-elimination algorithm, was used for CDR3 identification, clonotype clustering and error correction. Lower-bound total TCR beta diversity was estimated with a nonparametric unseen species model using Euler transformation. TCRdb took the public reads, trimmed them with fastp at Q25, ran MiXCR for clone calling and kept in-frame beta chains. Identical CDR3 protein sequences are pooled into one entry, listed with their most common genes and DNA. The authors' filters were not applied to this entry. Present in this sample are 1 million or so distinct CDR3 sequences, about 25% of which were seen just once. Around 0.75% of the sample goes to the ten largest clones.

This entry is derived from a study of blood T cells in healthy people across ages (dated by TCRdb to the mid-2010s). For the study in its entirety: Template switching captured roughly one uniquely barcoded TCR beta cDNA molecule per two T cells in model experiments. Age-related changes in TCR beta repertoire diversity were measured in the study by deep sequencing normalized with unique cDNA molecular identifiers. The donors were split into four age groups: young (average around 15 years), middle-aged (about 40), aged (approximately 60) and long-lived (roughly 80). Using the same blood draw, the study looked at two additional independent replicas of 1 million unique cDNA reads for two donors, one aged 18 to 30 and the other aged 80 or older. Results and caveats for the whole study, not just this receptor: The CMV infection status of donors was not known, potentially confounding age-related changes in expanded clonotypes. As age increased, observed TCR beta diversity per million T cells dropped in a roughly linear way, and a significant reduction was already evident by age 40. The long-lived group showed more naive CD4+ T cells, fewer expanded clones and increased TCR diversity than the aged group, suggesting age selection. Estimates of total diversity from one million sequenced T cells were regarded as lower bounds and underestimates. Bulk unsorted PBMC profiling prevented conclusive comparison of naive and antigen-experienced compartments. A strong correlation was found between observed TCR beta diversity and the percentage of naive T cells measured by flow cytometry.

According to the germline V gene (reference sequence), CDR1 reads SEHNR and CDR2 reads FQNEAQ. The CDR3 runs 17 amino acids, cysteine and phenylalanine included. Here the CDR3 DNA is all that survives: 51 bases in frame from base 1. V is reduced by 1 base and J by 2 bases, leaving a spacing of 14 bases between them. Systemically healthy Caucasian individuals from Russia, some 38 in total and aged roughly 6 to 100 years, were included as donors. Each donor gave roughly 11 milliliters of peripheral blood, drawn into EDTA-treated Vacutainer tubes. Ficoll-Paque density-gradient centrifugation was used to isolate PBMCs, with at least 7 million per sample. Trizol reagent was used to extract total RNA from the PBMCs, yielding at least 5 micrograms per sample. The percentages of naive CD45RAhigh/CD27high T cells were determined by flow cytometry on a PBMC aliquot from every donor. These data are also associated with another study on T cells of mothers and their children. As the second publication notes: Donors were nine systemically healthy Caucasian individuals: three mothers and their six children. cDNA synthesis consumed the entire amount of extracted RNA, loaded at 1.5 ug RNA in each 15 ul reaction. In the second PCR, the M1S primer added sample barcodes and 2-4 random nucleotides. More than 8 million TCR beta CDR3 reads were obtained from each mother, and 2.5 million to 3 million reads were obtained from each child. TCR recombination output is similarly shaped by thymic selection in related and unrelated pairs, with a minor effect exerted by inherited differences. Normalized repertoire overlap in related mother-child pairs was always slightly higher than in unrelated mother-child pairs, but the difference was never significant. With a sensitivity of approximately 100 clones per million clonotypes, no persistent microchimeric T cell clones were detected. Deep NGS was used in the study to compare the TCR beta repertoires of mothers and children and to look for features that separate related mother-child pairs from unrelated individuals. On average, the children were roughly 10 +/- 4 years old, while the mothers were about 40 +/- 4 years old. After adapters were ligated using NEBNext reagents, the libraries underwent 100+100 nt paired-end sequencing on an Illumina HiSeq 2000. To avoid cross-contamination, the mother libraries and the child libraries were prepared a month apart and sequenced in separate runs. For each donor, between about 500,000 and 2,000,000 distinct TCR beta clonotypes were identified. Naive TCR beta clonotypes were estimated from low-frequency clonotypes matched to each donor's FACS-determined naive share, without sorting.

Input material: blood. The source is a girl aged 2-10 years in good health. The V gene is TRBV7-9 and the J gene is TRBJ2-2; the D gene is perhaps TRBD1, from 6 matching bases. The sequence in DNA is TGTGCCAGCAGCTTAGATTACAGGGACATTAACACCGGGGAGCTGTTTTTT. The translation is CASSLDYRDINTGELFF.